This T cell receptor beta chain is from a study of OX40 agonist ivuxolimab in advanced cancers. Generated by immunoSEQ multiplex PCR, the TCRdb table keeps only in-frame clones and is missing some. The profile covers 65,000 or so clones, with approximately 88% appearing a single time and more than 5% taken by the ten largest. This specimen consisted of CD4+ or CD8+ T cells sorted from blood, obtained in a trial of the OX40 agonist ivuxolimab. The clonotype comes from an adult with an advanced solid tumor such as melanoma, head and neck, liver or kidney cancer.

The CDR3, as DNA: TGTGCCAGTCGTCAAGGGCAGGATGTGAACACTGAAGCTTTCTTT. It specifies CASRQGQDVNTEAFF. The chain carries TRBV19 and TRBJ1-1; D ambiguous. This CDR3 spans 15 amino acids. V was cut by 8 bases and J by 0 bases, with 16 bases left in between. Germline V CDR1 and CDR2: LNHDA, SQIVND (reference sequence).